The next 9 T cell receptor beta chains were all read from a single sample in a study of T cell responses to AZD1222 COVID-19 vaccine. The protocol was immunoSEQ multiplex PCR, while the TCRdb copy is restricted to in-frame clones and leaves out a portion. The table lists 52,000 or so clones, approximately 84% of them singletons. This specimen was peripheral blood, taken on day 0 of AZD1222 vaccination. The source is an adult in good health.

The chain uses TRBV5-1 and TRBJ2-7, with D unresolved. The CDR3 has 15 residues. Germline assignment: CDR1 SGHRS and CDR2 YFSETQ. Trimming took 5 bases from V and 0 from J, leaving 15 bases between them. Written as DNA, the CDR3 is TGCGCCAGCAGGCCGATGTCCCACCTCTCCTACGAGCAGTACTTC. Residues: CASRPMSHLSYEQYF.

The chain links TRBV6-5 to TRBJ2-7, with TRBD2 matching 10 bases. Germline CDR1 and CDR2: MNHEY and SVGAGI. The CDR3 sequence is 15 residues long. Germline trimming cut 7 bases from V and 3 bases from J; bases unmatched to any gene: 9. CDR3 region: CASNPWTSGNYEQYF. CDR3 DNA sequence: TGTGCCAGCAATCCGTGGACTAGCGGAAACTACGAGCAGTACTTC.

The V call is TRBV30, the J call TRBJ1-3; the D gene is possibly TRBD1 (5 bases). Trimming took 5 bases from V and 4 from J, leaving 15 bases between them. The CDR3 has 14 residues. Germline-derived CDR1 and CDR2 are GTSNPN and SVGIG (reference sequence). In DNA form, the CDR3 reads TGTGCCTGGTGGGGGAGGCTGTCCGGAAACACCATATATTTT. This encodes CAWWGRLSGNTIYF.

There are a few counts of this clone. The chain has TRBV7-9 and TRBJ1-2; D unclear. V lost 5 bases to trimming and J lost 4 bases, with 11 bases between them. Per germline, CDR1 SEHNR and CDR2 FQNEAQ (reference sequence). The CDR3 consists of 13 residues. This CDR3 reads CASSRQVPYGYTF. DNA for the CDR3: TGTGCCAGCAGCAGGCAGGTACCCTATGGCTACACCTTC.

The rearrangement joins TRBV10-3 to TRBJ1-1; D gene uncertain. V was shortened by 1 base and J by 1 base, with 16 bases between the two germline ends. The germline gives CDR1 ENHRY, CDR2 SYGVKD. The CDR3 extends over 17 amino acids. CDR3 region: CAISEFFSQTTNTEAFF. DNA of the CDR3: TGTGCCATCAGTGAGTTCTTTAGCCAGACCACGAACACTGAAGCTTTCTTT.

The chain combines TRBV4-3 with TRBJ2-6; D uncertain. Trimming cost V 0 bases and J 4 bases, with 4 bases left between them. The CDR3 length is 14 residues. CDR1 and CDR2 from the germline V gene are LGHNA and YSLEER. The CDR3 region is CASSQDKGANVLTF. The CDR3 DNA reads TGCGCCAGCAGCCAAGACAAGGGGGCCAACGTCCTGACTTTC.

This clone has a single count. The chain uses TRBV4-3 and TRBJ2-1; perhaps TRBD2 as D (5 bases). The CDR3 extends over 12 amino acids. V gave up 1 base and J gave up 9 bases, with 7 bases separating them. Germline V CDR1 and CDR2: LGHNA, YSLEER. CDR3 nucleotides: TGCGCCAGCAGCCAAGGAGGAGGTGAGCAGTTCTTC. This codes for CASSQGGGEQFF.

The genes are TRBV6-5 and TRBJ1-2; 8 bases fit TRBD1. After removal of 8 bases from V and 2 bases from J, the junction contained 10 bases not matched to a gene. CDR3 size: 15 residues. Germline V gene sequence: CDR1 MNHEY, CDR2 SVGAGI. The CDR3 bases are TGTGCCAGCCCCTTAGGGTCAGGGGGCAACTATGGCTACACCTTC. Protein product: CASPLGSGGNYGYTF.

This clone was seen only a few times. The chain couples TRBV6-6 to TRBJ1-2, with 7 nucleotides matching TRBD1. Germline V gene sequence: CDR1 MNHNY, CDR2 SVGAGI (reference sequence). The CDR3 consists of 13 residues. Losses at the gene ends were 8 bases for V and 4 bases for J; bases not matched to a gene: 7. This chain's CDR3 is CASRDSKSYGYTF. CDR3 bases: TGTGCCAGCCGGGACAGCAAATCCTATGGCTACACCTTC.